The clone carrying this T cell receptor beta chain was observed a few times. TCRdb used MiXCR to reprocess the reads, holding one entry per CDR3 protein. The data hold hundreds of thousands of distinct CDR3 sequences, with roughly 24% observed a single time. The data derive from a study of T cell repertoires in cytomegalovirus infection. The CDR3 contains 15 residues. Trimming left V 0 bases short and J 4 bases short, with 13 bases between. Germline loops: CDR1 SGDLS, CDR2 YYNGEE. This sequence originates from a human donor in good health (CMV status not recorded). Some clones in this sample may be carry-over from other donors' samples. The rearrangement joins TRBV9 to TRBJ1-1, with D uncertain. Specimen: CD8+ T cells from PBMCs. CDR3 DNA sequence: TGTGCCAGCAGCGTAGAAGAGGGTTGGATCACTGAAGCTTTCTTT. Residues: CASSVEEGWITEAFF.